The present entry profiles one T cell receptor (beta chain) with its context. This CDR3 comprises 14 residues. Germline CDR1 reads SNHLY; CDR2 reads FYNNEI. Trimming took off 8 bases at V and 1 base at J, with 12 bases between the two ends. This sample was taken from a study of cytomegalovirus exposure and HLA in healthy donors. 13 Jbeta primers and 60 Vbeta primers were used for the PCR. Method: immunoSEQ multiplex PCR; TCRdb's copy keeps in-frame clones and lacks some. This sample's clone table lists 100,000 to 150,000 clones. The rearrangement links TRBV2 to TRBJ2-1, with a possible D match to TRBD1 (5 bases). The origin of this receptor is a man aged 35 to 55 in good health and CMV-seronegative. Sequencing used PBMCs. The CDR3 coding sequence is TGTGCCAGCGATGCTAGGGGTTCCTACAATGAGCAGTTCTTC. Protein product: CASDARGSYNEQFF.